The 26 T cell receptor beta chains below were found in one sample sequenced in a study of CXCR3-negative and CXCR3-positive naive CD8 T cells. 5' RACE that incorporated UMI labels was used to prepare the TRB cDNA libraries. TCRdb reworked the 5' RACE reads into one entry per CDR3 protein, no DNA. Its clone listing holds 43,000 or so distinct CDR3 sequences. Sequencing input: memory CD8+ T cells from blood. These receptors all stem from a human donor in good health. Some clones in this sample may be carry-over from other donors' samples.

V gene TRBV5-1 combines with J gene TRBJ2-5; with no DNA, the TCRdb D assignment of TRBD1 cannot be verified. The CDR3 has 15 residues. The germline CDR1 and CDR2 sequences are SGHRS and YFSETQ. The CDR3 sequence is CASSLSGAPEETQYF.

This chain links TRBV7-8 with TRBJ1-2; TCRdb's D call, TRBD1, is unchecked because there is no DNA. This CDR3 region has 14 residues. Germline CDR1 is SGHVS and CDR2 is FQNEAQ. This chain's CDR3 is CASSLQETGEGYTF.

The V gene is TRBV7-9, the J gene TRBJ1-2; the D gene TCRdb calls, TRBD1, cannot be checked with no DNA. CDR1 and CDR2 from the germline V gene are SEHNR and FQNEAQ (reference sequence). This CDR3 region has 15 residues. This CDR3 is CASSSGQGAYYGYTF.

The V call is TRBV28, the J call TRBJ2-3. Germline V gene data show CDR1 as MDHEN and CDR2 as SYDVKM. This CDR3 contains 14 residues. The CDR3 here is CASSLVPATDTQYF.

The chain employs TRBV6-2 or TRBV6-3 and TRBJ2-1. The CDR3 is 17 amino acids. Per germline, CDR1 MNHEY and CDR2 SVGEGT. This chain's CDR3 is CASSYSVDNLSYNEQFF.

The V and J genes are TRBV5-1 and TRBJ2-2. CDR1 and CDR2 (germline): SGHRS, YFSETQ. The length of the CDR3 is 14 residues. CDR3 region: CASSLFPETGELFF.

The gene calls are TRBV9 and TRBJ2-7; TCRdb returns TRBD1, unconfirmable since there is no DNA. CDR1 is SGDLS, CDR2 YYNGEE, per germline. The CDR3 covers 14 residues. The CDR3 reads CASSEKRTGYEQYF.

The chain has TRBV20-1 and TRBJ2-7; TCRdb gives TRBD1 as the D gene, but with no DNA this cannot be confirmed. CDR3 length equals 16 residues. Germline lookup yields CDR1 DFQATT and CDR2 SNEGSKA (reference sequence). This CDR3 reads CSARDRWGQGLYEQYF.

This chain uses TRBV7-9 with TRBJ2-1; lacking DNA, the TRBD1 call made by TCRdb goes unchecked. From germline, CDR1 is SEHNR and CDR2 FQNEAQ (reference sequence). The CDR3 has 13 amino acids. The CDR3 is CASSLRGQNEQFF.

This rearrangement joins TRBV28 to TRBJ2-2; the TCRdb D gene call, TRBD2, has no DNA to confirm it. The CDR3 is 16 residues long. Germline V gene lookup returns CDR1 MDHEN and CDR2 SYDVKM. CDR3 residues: CASRSYQGPQHGELFF. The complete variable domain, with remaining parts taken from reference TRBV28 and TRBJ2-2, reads DVKVTQSSRYLVKRTGEKVFLECVQDMDHENMFWYRQDPGLGLRLIYFSYDVKMKEKGDIPEGYSVSREKKERFSLILESASTNQTSMYLCASRSYQGPQHGELFFGEGSRLTVL.

The CDR3 protein is CASTGWRQGAREQFF. The chain joins TRBV7-9 to TRBJ2-1; TCRdb calls TRBD1, which cannot be checked without DNA. This CDR3 region has 15 residues. In germline, CDR1 is SEHNR, CDR2 FQNEAQ (reference sequence).

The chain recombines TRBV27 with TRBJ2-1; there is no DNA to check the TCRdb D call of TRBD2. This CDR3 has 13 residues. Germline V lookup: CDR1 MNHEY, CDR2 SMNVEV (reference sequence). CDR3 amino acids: CASSGDSRNEQFF.

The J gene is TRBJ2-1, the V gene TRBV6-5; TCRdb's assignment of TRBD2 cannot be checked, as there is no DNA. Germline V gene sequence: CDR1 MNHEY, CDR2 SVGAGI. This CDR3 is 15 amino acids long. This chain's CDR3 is CASSYEAGGPVEQFF.

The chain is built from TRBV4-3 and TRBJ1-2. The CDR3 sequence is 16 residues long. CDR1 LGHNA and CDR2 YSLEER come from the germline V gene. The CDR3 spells CASSQDRRGFVYGYTF.

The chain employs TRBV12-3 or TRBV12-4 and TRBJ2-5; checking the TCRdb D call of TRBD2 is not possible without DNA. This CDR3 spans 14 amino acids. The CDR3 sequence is CASILWARWKTQYF.

This chain's CDR3 is CASCYEGFAEAFF. The rearrangement links TRBV6-2 or TRBV6-3 to TRBJ1-1. Germline V lookup: CDR1 MNHEY, CDR2 SVGEGT. The CDR3 consists of 13 residues.

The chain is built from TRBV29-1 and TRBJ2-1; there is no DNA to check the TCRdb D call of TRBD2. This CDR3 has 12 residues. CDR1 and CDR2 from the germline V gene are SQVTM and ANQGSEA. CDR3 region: CSAERERDEQFF.

This CDR3 reads CASSTTGPERELFF. The chain is built from TRBV7-9 and TRBJ2-2; TCRdb designates TRBD2, a call that cannot be tested without DNA. CDR3 length equals 14 residues. Germline V gene lookup returns CDR1 SEHNR and CDR2 FQNEAQ (reference sequence).

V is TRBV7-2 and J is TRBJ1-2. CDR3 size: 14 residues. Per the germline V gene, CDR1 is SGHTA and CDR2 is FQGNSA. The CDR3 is CASSIAGFNYGYTF.

The CDR3 is CSVVREEGSSYNEQFF. The rearrangement uses TRBV29-1 and TRBJ2-1. Germline CDR1 is SQVTM and CDR2 is ANQGSEA. The CDR3 is made up of 16 amino acids.

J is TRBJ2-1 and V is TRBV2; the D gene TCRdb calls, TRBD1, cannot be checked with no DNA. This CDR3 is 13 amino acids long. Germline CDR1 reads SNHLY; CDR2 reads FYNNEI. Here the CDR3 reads CASSPAGDHEQFF.

Here the CDR3 reads CASSGDRGPEAFF. This sequence joins TRBV28 and TRBJ1-1; TCRdb calls TRBD1, which cannot be checked without DNA. The CDR3 is made up of 13 amino acids. Germline loops: CDR1 MDHEN, CDR2 SYDVKM.

The CDR3 loop reads CSVERTEGAKNIQYF. The chain joins TRBV29-1 to TRBJ2-4. The CDR3 sequence is 15 residues long. CDR1 is SQVTM, CDR2 ANQGSEA, per germline.

The CDR3 region is CASSYPTGRLWGYTF. The V and J genes are TRBV6-5 and TRBJ1-2; TCRdb gives TRBD1 as the D gene, but with no DNA this cannot be confirmed. Germline loops: CDR1 MNHEY, CDR2 SVGAGI. The CDR3 runs 15 residues.

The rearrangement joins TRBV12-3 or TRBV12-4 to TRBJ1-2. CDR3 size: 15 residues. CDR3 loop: CASSPPSSANYGYTF.

CDR3 residues: CASRRQGDSNQPQHF. This sequence joins TRBV27 and TRBJ1-5; TCRdb's D call, TRBD1, is unchecked because there is no DNA. This CDR3 comprises 15 residues. CDR1 is MNHEY and CDR2 is SMNVEV in the germline V gene (reference sequence).